Sequencing of this TCR beta chain was carried out in a study of blood T cell repertoires in COVID-19 (dated by TCRdb to 2018 to 2020). Background for the entire study: Collaborator samples came from the United States, Italy and Spain and covered acute and convalescent phases of COVID-19. The prospective study material was composed of cDNA or gDNA derived from T cells, B-cell-depleted T cells, or PBMCs. Subjects who had been exposed to COVID-19, were actively infected with it, or had recovered from it provided the deeply sampled blood TCRbeta repertoires that made up the dataset. A freely available public database, intended as a resource for researchers studying the immune response to SARS-CoV-2, is where the repertoires were released. The samples were drawn from two sources: the first 160 participants of the ongoing ImmuneRACE study, and over 950 subjects contributed by 6 global collaborators. Nearly every sample came with metadata listing a de-identified subject ID, COVID-19 status, age in years and sex. Where HLA class I and class II types were available, the types were taken from metadata supplied by the sample provider, not from assay-based typing.

TCRbeta CDR3 regions were amplified from genomic DNA using the immunoSEQ Assay, a bias-controlled multiplex PCR. In the original analysis: The number of nucleated cells in each sample was estimated from the amplification of reference gene primers within the assay. To quantify the absolute abundance of each unique TCRbeta CDR3 rearrangement, sequence reads were collapsed and filtered. For each sample, productive Simpson clonality was calculated as the square root of Simpson's diversity index over productive rearrangements. TCRdb retrieved this table from immuneACCESS and kept in-frame rearrangements only. Not all clones are present; in checked studies, unresolved V genes account for under half, and no reason is known for the remainder. For V, J and clone size, that table is used; D and trimming come from the DNA. The sample records about 84,000 clones, about 83% of which are singletons. The ten biggest clones cover roughly 30% of the sample.

Notes on this clone: There is no known antigen for this receptor. The record has no base qualities; no much larger clone is one base away.

Whole blood was collected in K2EDTA tubes by collaborating institutions according to the institutions' own protocols. For TCRbeta analysis, collaborators shipped samples as frozen whole blood, isolated PBMCs, or DNA extracted from either of those sample types. What the study reported, not specific to this receptor: The amount of clinical and demographic metadata varied by source and participant and was provided uncurated.

The CDR3, from cysteine to phenylalanine, totals 15 residues. The entry retains the CDR3 DNA only, 45 bases that are in frame from base 1. After removal of 0 bases from V and 1 base from J, the junction retains 3 bases not matched to a gene. Reading the germline V gene gives CDR1 MDHEN and CDR2 SYDVKM. Source material: peripheral blood. This sequence was found in an elderly woman with acute or convalescent COVID-19. The sequence links TRBV28 to TRBJ2-7; 7 junctional bases match TRBD1. The DNA sequence is given as TGTGCCAGCAGTTTATGGTCAGGGGGTTCCTACGAGCAGTACTTC. This is translated as CASSLWSGGSYEQYF.